Below, 21 T cell receptor beta chains from the same sample are listed, as sequenced in a study of CD8 T cells in ankylosing spondylitis. Each CDR3 protein gets one entry after TCRdb re-called the 5' RACE reads with MiXCR. The sample has 250,000 to 350,000 distinct CDR3 sequences, around 19% seen once; the top ten hold about 8.2%. Sequencing used blood, either unsorted or a sorted T cell fraction (not recorded which). These receptors all stem from a male donor with ankylosing spondylitis or in good health (not recorded which).

There are many counts of this clonotype. This chain connects TRBV20-1 to TRBJ1-2, with a tentative D call TRBD1 (5 bases). CDR1 DFQATT and CDR2 SNEGSKA come from the germline V gene (reference sequence). The V gene lost 2 bases and the J gene lost 6 bases, with 10 bases spanning the gap. This CDR3 is built from 12 residues. In DNA form, the CDR3 reads TGCAGTGCTAGAATGGGGGAGGATGGCTACACCTTC. Residues: CSARMGEDGYTF.

This rearrangement joins TRBV28 to TRBJ1-3; TRBD1 is a possible D gene (5 bases). Germline values: CDR1 MDHEN, CDR2 SYDVKM. The CDR3 covers 16 residues. Trimming removed 5 bases at V and 0 bases at J, with 14 bases between. The DNA for the CDR3 is TGTGCCAGCAGTCCCCCCCGACAGCTCTCTGGAAACACCATATATTTT. Translating it yields CASSPPRQLSGNTIYF.

This clonotype was seen a handful of times. The chain recombines TRBV5-1 with TRBJ2-5; no reliable D call. There are 15 residues in the CDR3. Germline V gene lookup returns CDR1 SGHRS and CDR2 YFSETQ. V lost 0 bases, J lost 3 bases, and 12 bases lay in between. The CDR3 DNA reads TGCGCCAGCAGCTTGGATGAAGGTCCGGAAGAGACCCAGTACTTC. This translates into CASSLDEGPEETQYF.

This clonotype was counted a few times. This chain links TRBV20-1 with TRBJ2-7; D is perhaps TRBD1 (6 bases). The CDR3 spans 14 residues. Germline CDR1 is DFQATT and CDR2 is SNEGSKA (reference sequence). V was trimmed by 0 bases and J by 0 bases, leaving 9 bases between them. In DNA, the CDR3 is TGCAGTGCTAGAGATAGGGGGAGCTCCTACGAGCAGTACGTC. Protein product: CSARDRGSSYEQYV.

The J gene is TRBJ2-7, the V gene TRBV5-1; 8 bases match TRBD2. J gave up 0 bases and V 0 bases, and 2 bases lay outside the gene matches. CDR1 and CDR2 (germline): SGHRS, YFSETQ. This CDR3 region has 15 residues. CDR3 nucleotides: TGCGCCAGCAGCTTGGCCAGCGGGGGCTCCTACGAGCAGTACGTC. It translates to CASSLASGGSYEQYV.

This clonotype was seen a few times. This sequence joins TRBV5-1 and TRBJ2-1; D ambiguous. Germline values: CDR1 SGHRS, CDR2 YFSETQ. The CDR3 contains 13 residues. Trimming pared 4 bases from V and 10 bases from J, leaving 15 bases between. The CDR3 DNA is TGCGCCAGCAGCCTGGAAGGCAGGCTGGAGCAGTTCTTC. It is translated as CASSLEGRLEQFF.

The CDR3 reads CASSLVQKETQYF. For the CDR3, the DNA is TGCGCCAGCAGCTTGGTACAGAAAGAGACCCAGTACTTC. The chain is built from TRBV5-1 and TRBJ2-5, with unresolved D. This CDR3 comprises 13 residues. CDR1 is SGHRS, CDR2 YFSETQ, per germline. V lost 0 bases and J 3 bases, leaving 6 bases between the germline ends.

This clonotype was picked up a small number of times. The genes are TRBV7-9 and TRBJ1-1, with D unclear. Trimming took off 5 bases at V and 8 bases at J, with 15 bases between the two ends. Per the germline V gene, CDR1 is SEHNR and CDR2 is FQNEAQ (reference sequence). The CDR3 runs to 13 residues. CDR3 DNA sequence: TGTGCCAGCAGCCAAGCGGACCAAGTGGAAGCTTTCTTT. This gives the protein CASSQADQVEAFF.

A few counts support this clonotype. The rearrangement links TRBV29-1 to TRBJ1-2; tentatively, D is TRBD1 (5 bases). CDR1 is SQVTM, CDR2 ANQGSEA, per germline. The V end lost 4 bases, the J end lost 8 bases, and 23 bases lay between the germline ends. The CDR3 extends over 15 amino acids. CDR3 nucleotide sequence: TGCAGCGTTGCGAACTCCGGGACTGACCTAGGAGGCTACACCTTC. The encoded protein is CSVANSGTDLGGYTF.

This clonotype was seen a handful of times. CDR3 protein: CASSFKPTGELFF. As DNA, the CDR3 is TGTGCCAGCAGCTTTAAGCCCACCGGGGAGCTGTTTTTT. The rearrangement uses TRBV5-6 and TRBJ2-2; D unclear. Germline lookup yields CDR1 SGHDT and CDR2 YYEEEE. The CDR3 sequence is 13 residues long. Trimming pared 2 bases from V and 4 bases from J, leaving 6 bases between. Supplemented by reference TRBV5-6 and TRBJ2-2, the full variable domain reads DAGVTQSPTHLIKTRGQQVTLRCSPKSGHDTVSWYQQALGQGPQFIFQYYEEEERQRGNFPDRFSGHQFPNYSSELNVNALLLGDSALYLCASSFKPTGELFFGEGSRLTVL.

This clonotype was counted many times. This chain links TRBV29-1 with TRBJ1-1; D uncertain. The V end lost 7 bases, the J end lost 4 bases, and 10 bases lay between the germline ends. CDR3 size: 11 residues. Germline V CDR1 and CDR2: SQVTM, ANQGSEA. DNA of the CDR3: TGCAGCGCCTCCGATGGCACTGAAGCTTTCTTT. It translates to CSASDGTEAFF.

This clonotype was seen a few times. This chain joins TRBV2 and TRBJ2-1; TRBD1 is a possible D gene (5 bases). This CDR3 spans 15 amino acids. CDR1 SNHLY and CDR2 FYNNEI come from the germline V gene. Between the trimmed V and J ends, which lost 4 bases and 4 bases, there was a span of 14 bases. The CDR3 nucleotides are TGTGCCAGCAGTGCCGGGTGGCAGGGATACAATGAGCAGTTCTTC. The encoded protein is CASSAGWQGYNEQFF.

The V call is TRBV3-1, the J call TRBJ2-1; 7 nucleotides agree with TRBD2. This CDR3 region has 16 residues. Germline V gives CDR1 LGHDT, CDR2 YNNKEL (reference sequence). Germline trimming cut 5 bases from V and 1 base from J; bases unmatched to any gene: 8. The CDR3 loop reads CASSDRLASSYNEQFF. In DNA, the CDR3 is TGTGCCAGCAGCGACAGACTAGCTTCTTCCTACAATGAGCAGTTCTTC.

In its sample, this clonotype was seen many times. J is TRBJ2-5 and V is TRBV20-1, with D perhaps assigned TRBD1 or TRBD2 (5 bases each). Trimming pared 0 bases from V and 1 base from J, leaving 9 bases between. The CDR3 covers 14 residues. Germline lookup yields CDR1 DFQATT and CDR2 SNEGSKA (reference sequence). CDR3 sequence: CSARDVRGQETQYF. CDR3 in DNA: TGCAGTGCTAGAGATGTGAGGGGCCAAGAGACCCAGTACTTC.

The CDR3 DNA follows: TGCACCTCCACCCCATCGCTACAGCCCACCGGGGAGCTGTTTTTT. This translates into CTSTPSLQPTGELFF. The chain carries TRBV5-1 and TRBJ2-2; D gene unclear. In germline, CDR1 is SGHRS, CDR2 YFSETQ. CDR3 length: 15 residues.

This clonotype was detected only a few times. The chain has TRBV2 and TRBJ2-3; D ambiguous. Germline-derived CDR1 and CDR2 are SNHLY and FYNNEI. V lost 7 bases, J lost 4 bases, and 12 bases lay in between. This CDR3 contains 13 residues. DNA of the CDR3: TGTGCCAGCACCAAACCCAGTGCAGATACGCAGTATTTT. It is translated as CASTKPSADTQYF. Combining the CDR3 with reference TRBV2 and TRBJ2-3 gives the whole variable domain EPEVTQTPSHQVTQMGQEVILRCVPISNHLYFYWYRQILGQKVEFLVSFYNNEISEKSEIFDDQFSVERPDGSNFTLKIRSTKLEDSAMYFCASTKPSADTQYFGPGTRLTVL.

This clonotype was observed a few times. The chain employs TRBV12-3 or TRBV12-4 and TRBJ2-1; 11 nucleotides line up with TRBD1. This CDR3 is built from 15 residues. Trimming at V came to 2 bases and at J to 7 bases, leaving 4 bases not matched to a gene. The CDR3 coding sequence is TGTGCCAGCAGTTTATTGGGACAGGGGGGGAATGAGCAGTTCTTC. This codes for CASSLLGQGGNEQFF.

V and J are TRBV18 and TRBJ2-7, with D unresolved. The CDR3 is 14 residues long. Germline V gene lookup returns CDR1 KGHSH and CDR2 LQKENI. Trimming removed 2 bases at V and 7 bases at J, with 15 bases between. The CDR3 DNA sequence: TGTGCCAGCTCACCAGGTTCAACGGCGTCTGAGCAGTACGTC. It is translated as CASSPGSTASEQYV.

The V and J genes are TRBV7-9 and TRBJ1-1; D remains unclear. V was pared by 0 bases and J by 0 bases, with 2 bases between. CDR1 and CDR2 (germline): SEHNR, FQNEAQ (reference sequence). This CDR3 contains 13 residues. For the CDR3, the DNA is TGTGCCAGCAGCTTAGCTATGAACACTGAAGCTTTCTTT. Amino acids: CASSLAMNTEAFF.

This clonotype has more than one count but fewer than ten. The rearrangement uses TRBV10-3 and TRBJ2-1, with TRBD1 matching over 8 bases. V trimming: 7 bases; J trimming: 7 bases; junction bases outside the gene matches: 6. The CDR3 sequence is 13 residues long. CDR1 is ENHRY and CDR2 is SYGVKD in the germline V gene. The CDR3 region is CAINSGGGNEQFF. The CDR3 DNA is TGTGCCATCAATTCAGGGGGCGGGAATGAGCAGTTCTTC.

Remarks on this clonotype: Its ends do not fully match the called genes, so a read error is possible. The chain uses TRBV11-1 and TRBJ1-5; no firm D call. Germline CDR1 reads SGHAT; CDR2 reads FQDESV (reference sequence). CDR3 length: 13 amino acids. The CDR3 here is CASSLGPDQPKHF. As DNA, the CDR3 is TGTGCCAGCAGCTTAGGACCTGATCAGCCCAAGCATTTT.